Below are 10 T cell receptor beta chains sequenced from a single sample in a study of T cells in Graves' hyperthyroidism and ophthalmopathy. Amplified TCR beta CDR3 regions derived from RNA transcripts. TCR CDR3 underwent first-round RT-PCR with the HTBI primer set. MiXCR was run by TCRdb on the multiplex PCR reads, yielding one entry per CDR3 protein. The table lists about 400,000 distinct CDR3 sequences, about 14% of them singletons. Sequencing input: blood. The receptor set was obtained from a man aged 50-59 years with Graves' ophthalmopathy.

This clonotype came up many times. CDR3 loop: CASSLDIYNEQFF. The DNA for the CDR3 is TGTGCCAGCAGCTTAGACATTTACAATGAGCAGTTCTTC. This chain joins TRBV7-8 and TRBJ2-1, with D unclear. Trimming stripped 1 base from V and 4 bases from J, with 5 bases between. This CDR3 has 13 amino acids. Germline CDR1 reads SGHVS; CDR2 reads FQNEAQ.

Ten or more counts support this clonotype. The DNA for the CDR3 is TGTGCCAGCAGCCCCCTCGACAGGGAAAGTGCAGAGCAGTACTTC. It translates to CASSPLDRESAEQYF. The chain couples TRBV7-3 to TRBJ2-7; 7 bases align to TRBD1. The CDR3 has 15 amino acids. The V gene's germline CDR1 is SGHTA and CDR2 FQGTGA. V lost 5 bases to trimming and J lost 7 bases; unmatched junction nucleotides: 14.

In its sample, this clonotype was seen many times. This rearrangement joins TRBV20-1 to TRBJ2-7; no firm D call. This CDR3 is built from 13 residues. Trimming removed 2 bases from V and 2 bases from J, with 10 bases in between. The germline V gene has CDR1 DFQATT and CDR2 SNEGSKA (reference sequence). CDR3 DNA: TGCAGTGCTAGAAGGGCCGCGGCCTACGAGCAGTACTTC. Amino acid sequence: CSARRAAAYEQYF.

This clonotype was detected many times. The CDR3 DNA sequence: TGTGCCAGCAGTTTAAAGGCGGGAGGCGCAGATACGCAGTATTTT. As protein: CASSLKAGGADTQYF. This chain links TRBV27 with TRBJ2-3; 8 bases agree with TRBD2. Germline V gene lookup returns CDR1 MNHEY and CDR2 SMNVEV (reference sequence). V shed 2 bases, J shed 4 bases, and the junction held 5 bases outside the gene matches. The CDR3 is 15 amino acids.

This clonotype was detected only a few times. This chain uses TRBV6-1 with TRBJ2-1; D remains ambiguous. CDR1 is MNHNS, CDR2 SASEGT, per germline. Deletions cut 1 base from V and 2 bases from J, with 9 bases between. There are 15 residues in the CDR3. The CDR3 loop is CASSEGLVAYNEQFF. For the CDR3, the DNA is TGTGCCAGCAGTGAAGGTCTAGTTGCCTACAATGAGCAGTTCTTC.

This clonotype was observed many times. V usage is TRBV11-2 and J usage is TRBJ2-1; 10 bases are a match to TRBD2. This CDR3 has 16 amino acids. CDR1 is SGHAT and CDR2 is FQNNGV in the germline V gene. Trimming cost V 0 bases and J 5 bases; bases outside gene matches: 4. Here the CDR3 reads CASSLDYGTSDNEQFF. CDR3 DNA: TGTGCCAGCAGCTTAGATTATGGGACTAGCGACAATGAGCAGTTCTTC.

The chain uses TRBV4-1 and TRBJ1-5; tentative D call: TRBD1 (6 bases). The length of the CDR3 is 17 residues. In germline, CDR1 is MGHRA, CDR2 YSYEKL. Trimming removed 1 base from V and 2 bases from J, with 15 bases in between. The DNA of the CDR3 is TGCGCCAGCAGCCAAGGTCCGACAGGTCGTCGCAATCAGCCCCAGCATTTT. Translating it yields CASSQGPTGRRNQPQHF.

The chain combines TRBV6-1 with TRBJ2-5, with no clear D. Per the germline V gene, CDR1 is MNHNS and CDR2 is SASEGT. CDR3 size: 14 residues. The V gene lost 5 bases and the J gene lost 2 bases, with 12 bases spanning the gap. CDR3 loop: CASSSRVPQETQYF. In nucleotides, the CDR3 is TGTGCCAGCAGTTCCCGGGTCCCTCAAGAGACCCAGTACTTC.

The chain employs TRBV13 and TRBJ1-2, with 11 bases identical to TRBD1. The V segment lost 4 bases and the J segment 6 bases; nucleotides outside the gene matches: 10. Germline lookup yields CDR1 PRHDT and CDR2 FYEKMQ (reference sequence). The CDR3 extends over 16 amino acids. The CDR3, as DNA: TGTGCCAGCAGCTGGGGACAGGGGGTGAAGAGCCATGGCTACACCTTC. Translating gives CASSWGQGVKSHGYTF.

Ten or more counts support this clonotype. The chain joins TRBV3-1 to TRBJ2-3; 8 bases line up with TRBD2. The germline gives CDR1 LGHDT, CDR2 YNNKEL (reference sequence). With 1 base clipped from V and 4 bases from J, the junction kept 7 bases outside the gene matches. This CDR3 comprises 16 residues. This CDR3 is CASSQVLAGSSDTQYF. CDR3 bases: TGTGCCAGCAGCCAAGTATTAGCGGGAAGTTCAGATACGCAGTATTTT.